This T cell receptor beta chain stems from a study of blood T cell repertoires in COVID-19. Study information: Both acute and convalescent COVID-19 samples were obtained from the United States, Italy and Spain.

Trimming pared 8 bases from V and 5 bases from J, leaving 13 bases between. This CDR3 has 13 amino acids. Germline loops: CDR1 MNHEY, CDR2 SVGAGI. Original handling: Amplifying reference gene primers gave estimates of nucleated cell counts. Some clones are missing from TCRdb's copy, which holds only in-frame ones; the method was immunoSEQ multiplex PCR. D and trimming were read from the DNA, whereas the V and J calls and clone size are those reported in that table. Among roughly 250,000 clones listed, approximately 90% were seen once. The J gene is TRBJ1-5, the V gene TRBV6-5; D not resolved. Sample: peripheral blood. The origin of this receptor is a woman in her thirties or forties who had recovered from COVID-19. The CDR3 DNA sequence: TGTGCCAGCCTAGTGGCCCTCGATCAGCCCCAGCATTTT. It specifies CASLVALDQPQHF.